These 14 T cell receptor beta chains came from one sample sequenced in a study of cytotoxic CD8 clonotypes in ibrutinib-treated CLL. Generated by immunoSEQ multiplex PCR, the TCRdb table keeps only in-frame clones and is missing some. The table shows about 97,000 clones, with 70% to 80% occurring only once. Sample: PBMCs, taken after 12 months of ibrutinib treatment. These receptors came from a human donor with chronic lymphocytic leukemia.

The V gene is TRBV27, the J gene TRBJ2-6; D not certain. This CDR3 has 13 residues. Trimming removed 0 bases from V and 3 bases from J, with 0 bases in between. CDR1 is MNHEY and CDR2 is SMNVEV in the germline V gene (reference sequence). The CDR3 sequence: CASSLSGANVLTF. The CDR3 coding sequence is TGTGCCAGCAGTTTATCTGGGGCCAACGTCCTGACTTTC.

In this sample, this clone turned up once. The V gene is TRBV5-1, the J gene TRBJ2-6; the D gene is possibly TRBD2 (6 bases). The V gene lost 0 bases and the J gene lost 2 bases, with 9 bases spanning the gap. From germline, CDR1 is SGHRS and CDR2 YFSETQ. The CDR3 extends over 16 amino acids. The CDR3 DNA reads TGCGCCAGCAGCTTGGCATCGGGGGCTGGGGCCAACGTCCTGACTTTC. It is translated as CASSLASGAGANVLTF.

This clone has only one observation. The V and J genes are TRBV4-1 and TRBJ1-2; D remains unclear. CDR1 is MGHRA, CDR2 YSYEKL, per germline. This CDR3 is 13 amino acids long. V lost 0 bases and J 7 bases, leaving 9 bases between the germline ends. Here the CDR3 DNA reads TGCGCCAGCAGCCAAGACGGAGTCGTTGGCTACACCTTC. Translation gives CASSQDGVVGYTF.

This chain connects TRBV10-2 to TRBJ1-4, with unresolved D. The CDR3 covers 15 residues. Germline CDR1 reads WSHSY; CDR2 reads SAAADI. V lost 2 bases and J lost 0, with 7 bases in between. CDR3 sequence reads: CASSEGYATNEKLFF. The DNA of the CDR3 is TGCGCCAGCAGTGAGGGATACGCAACTAATGAAAAACTGTTTTTT.

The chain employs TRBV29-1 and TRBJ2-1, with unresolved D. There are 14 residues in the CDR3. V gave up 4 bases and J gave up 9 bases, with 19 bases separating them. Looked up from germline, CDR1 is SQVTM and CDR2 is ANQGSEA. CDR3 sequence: CSVGRLPQNSEQFF. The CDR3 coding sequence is TGCAGCGTTGGAAGGCTTCCCCAGAATAGTGAGCAGTTCTTC.

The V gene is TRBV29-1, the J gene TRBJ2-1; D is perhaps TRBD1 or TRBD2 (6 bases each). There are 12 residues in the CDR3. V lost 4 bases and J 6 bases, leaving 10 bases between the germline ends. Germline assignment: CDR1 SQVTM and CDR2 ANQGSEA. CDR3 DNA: TGCAGCGTTGCGGGGGCGACCAATGAGCAGTTCTTC. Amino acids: CSVAGATNEQFF.

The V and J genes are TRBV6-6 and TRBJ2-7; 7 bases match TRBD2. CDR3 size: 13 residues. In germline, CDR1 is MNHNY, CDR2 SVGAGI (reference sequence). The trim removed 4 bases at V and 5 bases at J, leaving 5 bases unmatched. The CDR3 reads CASSFFGGDEQYF. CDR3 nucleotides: TGTGCCAGCAGTTTCTTTGGGGGGGACGAGCAGTACTTC.

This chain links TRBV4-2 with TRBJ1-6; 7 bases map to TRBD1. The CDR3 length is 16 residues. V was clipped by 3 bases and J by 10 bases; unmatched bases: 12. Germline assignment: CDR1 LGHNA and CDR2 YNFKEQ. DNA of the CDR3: TGTGCCAGCAGCCAGGGAGTAGACAGGGTTAAATCACCCCTCCACTTT. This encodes CASSQGVDRVKSPLHF.

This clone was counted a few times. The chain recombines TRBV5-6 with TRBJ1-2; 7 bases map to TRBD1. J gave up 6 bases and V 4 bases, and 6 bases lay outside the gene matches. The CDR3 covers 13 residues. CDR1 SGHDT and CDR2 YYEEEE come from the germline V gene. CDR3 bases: TGTGCCAGCAGCCGGGACAGACCTAATGGCTACACCTTC. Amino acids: CASSRDRPNGYTF.

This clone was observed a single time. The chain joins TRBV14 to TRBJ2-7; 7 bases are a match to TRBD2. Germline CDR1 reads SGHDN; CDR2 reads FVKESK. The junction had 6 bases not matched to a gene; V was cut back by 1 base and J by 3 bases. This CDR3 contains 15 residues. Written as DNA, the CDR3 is TGTGCCAGCAGCCAAGGAAGCGGGGCCGGCTACGAGCAGTACTTC. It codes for CASSQGSGAGYEQYF.

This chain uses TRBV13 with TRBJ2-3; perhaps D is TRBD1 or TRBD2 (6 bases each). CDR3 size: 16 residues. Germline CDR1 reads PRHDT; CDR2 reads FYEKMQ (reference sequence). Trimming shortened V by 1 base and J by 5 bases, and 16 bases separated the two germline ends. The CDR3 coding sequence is TGTGCCAGCAGCTTAGTCGTAGGGGGGATAAGAGATACGCAGTATTTT. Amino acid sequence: CASSLVVGGIRDTQYF.

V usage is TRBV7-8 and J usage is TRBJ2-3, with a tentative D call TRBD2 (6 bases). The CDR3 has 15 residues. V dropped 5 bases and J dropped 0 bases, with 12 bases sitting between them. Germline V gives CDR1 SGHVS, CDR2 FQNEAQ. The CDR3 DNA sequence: TGTGCCAGCAGCCCAGACGGGACTAGCACAGATACGCAGTATTTT. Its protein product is CASSPDGTSTDTQYF.

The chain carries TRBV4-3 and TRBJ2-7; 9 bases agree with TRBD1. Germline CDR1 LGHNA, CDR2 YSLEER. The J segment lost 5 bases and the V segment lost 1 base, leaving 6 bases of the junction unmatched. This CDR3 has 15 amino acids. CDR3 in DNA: TGCGCCAGCAGCCAAGTAGAGACAGGGGGGCACGAGCAGTACTTC. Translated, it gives CASSQVETGGHEQYF.

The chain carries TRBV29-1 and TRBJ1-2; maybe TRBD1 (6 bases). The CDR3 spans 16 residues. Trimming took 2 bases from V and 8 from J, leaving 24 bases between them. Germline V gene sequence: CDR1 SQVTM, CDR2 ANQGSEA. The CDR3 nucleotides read TGCAGCGTTGAACGTGACCAAAGGGGGACGGGGGACGGCTACACCTTC. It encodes CSVERDQRGTGDGYTF.